This T cell receptor (beta chain) stems from a study of cytomegalovirus exposure and HLA in healthy donors. A multiplex PCR was run with 60 Vbeta primers and 13 Jbeta primers. Sequenced by immunoSEQ multiplex PCR; TCRdb stores in-frame clones only, minus some. The repertoire holds about 150,000 clones, with approximately 76% as singletons. The CDR3 loop spans 19 amino acids. CDR1 SGHTA and CDR2 FQGTGA come from the germline V gene. The J segment lost 2 bases and the V segment lost 4 bases, leaving 12 bases of the junction unmatched. Source material: PBMCs. The J gene is TRBJ2-3, the V gene TRBV7-3; 13 nucleotides match TRBD2. The sequence derives from a woman younger than 35 in good health and CMV-seropositive. CDR3 residues: CASSYLDSGTSGDTDTQYF. CDR3 DNA sequence: TGTGCCAGCAGCTACCTCGACTCAGGGACTAGCGGGGACACAGATACGCAGTATTTT.